The 17 T cell receptor beta chains below all came from one sample that was sequenced in a study of blood T cells in healthy people across ages. Next came a second PCR, run for roughly 6 to 11 cycles, which used a sample-barcoded 5' primer along with a J-beta primer mix. TCRdb re-called the 5' RACE reads with MiXCR, one entry per CDR3 protein. The repertoire consists of about 570,000 distinct CDR3 sequences, with about 25% occurring once and the leading ten covering approximately 4%. This sample also appeared in a second study, on T cells of mothers and their children.

Sequenced material: blood. The receptors stem from a boy under 10 years old in good health.

The V gene is TRBV10-3, the J gene TRBJ2-7; possible D gene TRBD2, 5 bases. V lost 10 bases to trimming and J lost 4 bases, with 11 bases between them. Germline lookup yields CDR1 ENHRY and CDR2 SYGVKD. This CDR3 is 11 amino acids long. Here the CDR3 reads CATGIGYEQYF. DNA of the CDR3: TGTGCCACCGGGATTGGGTACGAGCAGTACTTC.

The chain carries TRBV24-1 and TRBJ2-6; TRBD1 matches 9 bases. The CDR3 loop spans 18 amino acids. CDR1 KGHDR and CDR2 SFDVKD come from the germline V gene. With 2 bases clipped from V and 4 bases from J, the junction kept 8 bases outside the gene matches. The CDR3 is CATSDSDRGSLGANVLTF. For the CDR3, the DNA is TGTGCCACCAGTGATTCGGACAGGGGAAGTCTGGGGGCCAACGTCCTGACTTTC.

The V and J genes are TRBV5-1 and TRBJ2-7, with TRBD1 as a possible D gene (6 bases). CDR1 is SGHRS, CDR2 YFSETQ, per germline. Trimming shortened V by 0 bases and J by 3 bases, and 10 bases separated the two germline ends. This CDR3 contains 14 residues. CDR3 protein: CASSLVPRGYEQYF. CDR3 sequence (DNA): TGCGCCAGCAGCTTGGTTCCCAGGGGCTACGAGCAGTACTTC.

CDR3 amino acids: CASSRDRIYGYTF. CDR3 coding DNA: TGCGCCAGCAGCCGGGACAGGATCTATGGCTACACCTTC. V is TRBV5-1 and J is TRBJ1-2; 8 positions agree with TRBD1. Germline-derived CDR1 and CDR2 are SGHRS and YFSETQ. J gave up 4 bases and V 4 bases, and 3 bases lay outside the gene matches. This CDR3 has 13 residues.

This clonotype has only a few counts. This chain uses TRBV6-1 with TRBJ1-5; possibly TRBD1 for D (5 bases). CDR3 length: 14 residues. Per the germline V gene, CDR1 is MNHNS and CDR2 is SASEGT. V gave up 6 bases and J gave up 2 bases, with 11 bases separating them. For the CDR3, the DNA is TGTGCCAGCAGAAACCAGGGCGGCAATCAGCCCCAGCATTTT. This sequence encodes CASRNQGGNQPQHF.

The chain combines TRBV6-5 with TRBJ1-3; no definite D call. V shed 7 bases and J shed 0 bases, with 10 bases lying between them. The CDR3 has 14 amino acids. CDR1 MNHEY and CDR2 SVGAGI come from the germline V gene. In DNA form, the CDR3 reads TGTGCCAGCACCTTTTCGGGCTCTGGAAACACCATATATTTT. Encoded protein: CASTFSGSGNTIYF.

This clonotype has just a few counts. The V gene is TRBV18, the J gene TRBJ1-5; no firm D call. Trimming took 0 bases from V and 7 from J, leaving 16 bases between them. CDR1 and CDR2 from the germline V gene are KGHSH and LQKENI. This CDR3 comprises 16 residues. For the CDR3, the DNA is TGTGCCAGCTCACCACCCGGACGGAGCCCGGAGCAGCCCCAGCATTTT. This gives the protein CASSPPGRSPEQPQHF.

This clonotype has just a few counts. The chain is built from TRBV4-1 and TRBJ2-1, with TRBD1 matching 11 bases. The V segment lost 0 bases and the J segment 8 bases; nucleotides outside the gene matches: 6. The CDR3 has 16 amino acids. Germline assignment: CDR1 MGHRA and CDR2 YSYEKL. The CDR3 DNA follows: TGCGCCAGCAGCCAAGAGGACAGGGGGCCTTTGGATGAGCAGTTCTTC. Translation: CASSQEDRGPLDEQFF.

The chain uses TRBV7-6 and TRBJ2-5; unclear D gene. Trimming shortened V by 5 bases and J by 5 bases, and 12 bases separated the two germline ends. This CDR3 spans 13 amino acids. The V gene's germline CDR1 is SGHVS and CDR2 FNYEAQ. The CDR3 protein is CASSAQFSETQYF. The CDR3 DNA is TGTGCCAGCAGCGCCCAGTTTTCGGAGACCCAGTACTTC. The full variable domain, in which reference TRBV7-6 and TRBJ2-5 provide the parts outside the CDR3, is GAGVSQSPRYKVTKRGQDVALRCDPISGHVSLYWYRQALGQGPEFLTYFNYEAQQDKSGLPNDRFSAERPEGSISTLTIQRTEQRDSAMYRCASSAQFSETQYFGPGTRLLVL.

The chain is built from TRBV5-1 and TRBJ2-7; a possible D gene is TRBD2 (6 bases). The CDR3 is 17 amino acids. The germline V gene encodes CDR1 SGHRS and CDR2 YFSETQ. Trimming pared 4 bases from V and 4 bases from J, leaving 24 bases between. The DNA of the CDR3 is TGCGCCAGCAGCCTTGGAATAAGAGGGGACCGGGGGTACGAGCAGTACTTC. This translates into CASSLGIRGDRGYEQYF.

This clonotype was detected only a few times. The chain is built from TRBV12-5 and TRBJ1-2; a possible D gene is TRBD1 (5 bases). The germline CDR1 and CDR2 sequences are LGHNT and FRNRAP. V was pared by 0 bases and J by 2 bases, with 13 bases between. The CDR3 spans 16 residues. The CDR3 nucleotides read TGTGCTAGTGGTTTGGTAGCAGGGCCGACAAACTATGGCTACACCTTC. Its translation is CASGLVAGPTNYGYTF.

The genes are TRBV11-2 and TRBJ2-7; D possibly matches TRBD1 or TRBD2 (5 bases each). The tail of the sequence fits TRBJ2-1 better, so the J call may be wrong. The CDR3 loop spans 15 amino acids. The germline V gene encodes CDR1 SGHAT and CDR2 FQNNGV. In DNA form, the CDR3 reads TGTGCCAGCCGCGCGTCCGGGGACCCCCTTTATGAGCAGTTCTTC. Amino acid sequence: CASRASGDPLYEQFF.

This clonotype was seen repeatedly, ten times or more. This sequence joins TRBV7-6 and TRBJ2-6; D ambiguous. CDR1 and CDR2 (germline): SGHVS, FNYEAQ. Trimming took off 2 bases at V and 0 bases at J, with 8 bases between the two ends. This CDR3 has 16 residues. The CDR3 nucleotides are TGTGCCAGCAGCTTATCCTCCCTCTCTGGGGCCAACGTCCTGACTTTC. Residues: CASSLSSLSGANVLTF.

J is TRBJ2-5 and V is TRBV5-1, with unresolved D. The J call may be faulty, since TRBJ2-1 better matches the DNA end. The germline V gene has CDR1 SGHRS and CDR2 YFSETQ. This CDR3 is 15 amino acids long. CDR3 amino acids: CASSRSPGPGNEQFF. CDR3 DNA: TGCGCCAGCAGCCGTTCCCCCGGACCGGGCAATGAGCAGTTCTTC.

This clonotype was recorded a few times. The chain has TRBV20-1 and TRBJ2-1; 9 bases match TRBD1. The J call may be in error: the DNA end matches TRBJ2-5 better. CDR1 and CDR2 (germline): DFQATT, SNEGSKA (reference sequence). CDR3 length equals 14 residues. This CDR3 is CSARVGQGRETQYF. The CDR3 DNA follows: TGCAGTGCTAGAGTGGGACAGGGAAGAGAGACCCAGTACTTC.

This chain connects TRBV29-1 to TRBJ2-7; D remains unclear. The CDR3 contains 13 residues. Germline V gives CDR1 SQVTM, CDR2 ANQGSEA. V lost 4 bases and J lost 2, with 12 bases in between. Here the CDR3 reads CSVGQARTYEQYF. In DNA, the CDR3 is TGCAGCGTTGGGCAAGCCAGAACCTACGAGCAGTACTTC.

The chain recombines TRBV20-1 with TRBJ2-3; TRBD2 aligns across 11 bases. Per the germline V gene, CDR1 is DFQATT and CDR2 is SNEGSKA (reference sequence). This CDR3 is 17 amino acids long. Trimming at V came to 4 bases and at J to 5 bases, leaving 14 bases not matched to a gene. CDR3 in amino acids: CSATLSGRAGEKDTQYF. CDR3 in DNA: TGCAGTGCTACTCTTAGCGGGAGGGCCGGGGAGAAAGATACGCAGTATTTT.